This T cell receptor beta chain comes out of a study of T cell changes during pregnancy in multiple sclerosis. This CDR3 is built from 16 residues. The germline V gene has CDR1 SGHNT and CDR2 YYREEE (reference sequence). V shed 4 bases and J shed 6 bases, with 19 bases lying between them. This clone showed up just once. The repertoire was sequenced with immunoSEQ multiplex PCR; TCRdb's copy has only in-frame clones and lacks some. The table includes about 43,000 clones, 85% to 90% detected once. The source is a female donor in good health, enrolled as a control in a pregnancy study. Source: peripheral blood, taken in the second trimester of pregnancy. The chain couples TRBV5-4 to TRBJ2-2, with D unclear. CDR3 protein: CASSPSSAWSAGELFF. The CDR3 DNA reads TGTGCCAGCAGCCCCAGTTCTGCTTGGAGTGCCGGGGAGCTGTTTTTT.